Below are 8 T cell receptor beta chains sequenced from a single sample in a study of T cells in tumors after PD-1 blockade. This table comes from immunoSEQ multiplex PCR, and its TCRdb copy is limited to in-frame clones, with some not included. The table has 5,000 or so clones, 60% to 80% seen once. The specimen comprised tumor tissue, sampled before anti-PD-1 treatment. These receptor sequences come from a human donor with basal cell carcinoma.

This clone appeared once. This rearrangement joins TRBV6-4 to TRBJ2-1, with TRBD2 matching 10 bases. Germline loops: CDR1 MRHNA, CDR2 SNTAGT. V was clipped by 6 bases and J by 9 bases; unmatched bases: 8. This CDR3 is built from 14 residues. The CDR3 region has the DNA TGTGCCAGCAGCGAAAGCGGGGGGGCAGGTGAGCAGTTCTTC. Its protein is CASSESGGAGEQFF.

The V gene is TRBV6-5, the J gene TRBJ1-1; D might be TRBD1 (6 bases). Looked up from germline, CDR1 is MNHEY and CDR2 is SVGAGI. V lost 9 bases and J 0 bases, leaving 14 bases between the germline ends. The CDR3 runs 14 residues. The CDR3 spells CASVQGALNTEAFF. As DNA, the CDR3 is TGTGCCAGTGTACAGGGAGCTTTGAACACTGAAGCTTTCTTT.

This clone was observed a handful of times. The genes are TRBV30 and TRBJ1-2; D is uncertain. The CDR3 totals 11 residues. The V end was cut by 0 bases, the J end by 8 bases, with 7 bases between. The germline CDR1 and CDR2 sequences are GTSNPN and SVGIG (reference sequence). The CDR3 nucleotides read TGTGCCTGGAGTGTAAATCCGGGCTACACCTTC. Translated, it gives CAWSVNPGYTF.

By frequency in the sample, this clone is large. The J gene is TRBJ1-6, the V gene TRBV15, with D possibly TRBD1 on 6 matching bases. V shed 0 bases and J shed 10 bases, with 10 bases lying between them. The CDR3 runs to 14 residues. Germline V CDR1 and CDR2: LNHNV, YYDKDF (reference sequence). The CDR3 bases are TGTGCCACCAGCAGAGATCAGGGGCTATCACCCCTCCACTTT. Translated: CATSRDQGLSPLHF. Variable domain in full (rest from reference TRBV15 and TRBJ1-6): DAMVIQNPRYQVTQFGKPVTLSCSQTLNHNVMYWYQQKSSQAPKLLFHYYDKDFNNEADTPDNFQSRRPNTSFCFLDIRSPGLGDTAMYLCATSRDQGLSPLHFGNGTRLTVT.

This clone is labeled as medium-sized. The V call is TRBV6-2 or TRBV6-3, the J call TRBJ2-1; 13 nucleotides line up with TRBD2. The V segment lost 2 bases and the J segment 6 bases; nucleotides outside the gene matches: 1. The CDR3 consists of 15 residues. Germline V gene lookup returns CDR1 MNHEY and CDR2 SVGEGT. The CDR3 loop is CASSYRTSGGNEQFF. Here the CDR3 DNA reads TGTGCCAGCAGTTACAGGACTAGCGGGGGCAATGAGCAGTTCTTC.

This clone occurred a few times. The V and J genes are TRBV29-1 and TRBJ2-5; 7 nucleotides line up with TRBD1. CDR1 SQVTM and CDR2 ANQGSEA come from the germline V gene. CDR3 length: 12 amino acids. Unmatched junction bases numbered 3, after V lost 4 bases and J lost 4 bases. The CDR3 reads CSVAQGIETQYF. The DNA of the CDR3 is TGCAGCGTTGCACAGGGGATAGAGACCCAGTACTTC. Supplemented by reference TRBV29-1 and TRBJ2-5, the full variable domain reads SAVISQKPSRDICQRGTSLTIQCQVDSQVTMMFWYRQQPGQSLTLIATANQGSEATYESGFVIDKFPISRPNLTFSTLTVSNMSPEDSSIYLCSVAQGIETQYFGPGTRLLVL.

This clone qualifies as medium-sized. The gene calls are TRBV29-1 and TRBJ2-5; no clear D gene. Trimming removed 3 bases from V and 3 bases from J, with 14 bases in between. Germline values: CDR1 SQVTM, CDR2 ANQGSEA. The CDR3 is 14 amino acids. The CDR3 loop is CSVDLGLVEETQYF. Here the CDR3 DNA reads TGCAGCGTTGATTTGGGGTTAGTAGAAGAGACCCAGTACTTC.

V gene TRBV7-9 combines with J gene TRBJ1-6; 9 bases fit TRBD1. This CDR3 is 14 amino acids long. J lost 10 bases, V lost 7 bases, and 8 bases had no gene match. Germline V CDR1 and CDR2: SEHNR, FQNEAQ (reference sequence). DNA for the CDR3: TGTGCCAGCACCTCGGGACAGGGCCTATCACCCCTCCACTTT. Translating it yields CASTSGQGLSPLHF.